This entry lists 24 T cell receptor beta chains sequenced from one sample in a study of a mutant IDH1 vaccine in newly diagnosed glioma. Time point noted: week 11, during vaccination. The content of each vaccine dose was 300 ug of mutant IDH1 20-mer peptide, and topical imiquimod accompanied it. Libraries were prepared by immunoSEQ multiplex PCR; TCRdb keeps only in-frame clonotypes and omits some of them. Altogether about 36,000 clones are present, 80% being singletons, with the ten largest covering more than 12%. Antigen specificity for these receptors is unknown. The input for sequencing was peripheral blood mononuclear cells (PBMCs), taken from a glioma patient whose treatment included an IDH1 peptide vaccine. Every receptor here comes from a woman aged 25-40 years with glioma. Some clones in this sample may be carry-over from other donors' samples.

The chain has TRBV7-8 and TRBJ1-1; D is unresolved. Trimming left V 3 bases short and J 5 bases short, with 7 bases between. Germline V gene lookup returns CDR1 SGHVS and CDR2 FQNEAQ. The CDR3 consists of 12 residues. CDR3 sequence (DNA): TGTGCCAGCAGCTTCGGCGAGACTGAAGCTTTCTTT. The encoded protein is CASSFGETEAFF.

The chain uses TRBV2 and TRBJ2-3; TRBD2 matches at 7 bases. Germline values: CDR1 SNHLY, CDR2 FYNNEI. V shed 6 bases, J shed 5 bases, and the junction held 2 bases outside the gene matches. The CDR3 is 12 residues long. CDR3 DNA: TGTGCCAGCAGGGGGGGGTTAGATACGCAGTATTTT. Residues: CASRGGLDTQYF.

This clone turned up a few times. J is TRBJ1-1 and V is TRBV13; D unresolved. Germline assignment: CDR1 PRHDT and CDR2 FYEKMQ (reference sequence). V dropped 6 bases and J dropped 1 base, with 12 bases sitting between them. The CDR3 is made up of 14 amino acids. The CDR3 here is CASSYWTENTEAFF. In DNA form, the CDR3 reads TGTGCCAGCAGTTACTGGACGGAGAACACTGAAGCTTTCTTT.

V usage is TRBV4-1 and J usage is TRBJ2-1; D unresolved. This CDR3 region has 14 residues. Germline V gene sequence: CDR1 MGHRA, CDR2 YSYEKL. V was trimmed by 0 bases and J by 10 bases, leaving 13 bases between them. CDR3 residues: CASSQDSSPGEQFF. CDR3 in DNA: TGCGCCAGCAGCCAAGATTCGAGCCCCGGGGAGCAGTTCTTC.

The V gene is TRBV19, the J gene TRBJ1-1, with 7 nucleotides matching TRBD1. The germline V gene has CDR1 LNHDA and CDR2 SQIVND (reference sequence). V was clipped by 7 bases and J by 5 bases; unmatched bases: 7. CDR3 length: 13 amino acids. The CDR3 sequence: CASMGQGGTEAFF. The CDR3 bases are TGTGCCAGTATGGGGCAGGGGGGAACTGAAGCTTTCTTT.

The V gene is TRBV5-6, the J gene TRBJ2-7; D gene ambiguous. CDR3 length: 16 residues. The V gene's germline CDR1 is SGHDT and CDR2 YYEEEE. V was cut by 0 bases and J by 1 base, with 14 bases left in between. CDR3 sequence: CASSLGMAKGSYEQYF. CDR3 coding DNA: TGTGCCAGCAGCTTGGGGATGGCTAAAGGATCCTACGAGCAGTACTTC.

The rearrangement uses TRBV14 and TRBJ2-5; maybe TRBD2 (6 bases). V lost 2 bases and J lost 1, with 8 bases in between. CDR1 is SGHDN, CDR2 FVKESK, per germline. This CDR3 comprises 14 residues. This CDR3 is CASSQMGGQETQYF. The CDR3 DNA reads as TGTGCCAGCAGCCAAATGGGGGGCCAAGAGACCCAGTACTTC. Variable domain in full (rest from reference TRBV14 and TRBJ2-5): EAGVTQFPSHSVIEKGQTVTLRCDPISGHDNLYWYRRVMGKEIKFLLHFVKESKQDESGMPNNRFLAERTGGTYSTLKVQPAELEDSGVYFCASSQMGGQETQYFGPGTRLLVL.

V and J are TRBV9 and TRBJ2-3, with TRBD2 as a possible D gene (6 bases). The V end was cut by 3 bases, the J end by 5 bases, with 16 bases between. In germline, CDR1 is SGDLS, CDR2 YYNGEE. This CDR3 is 15 amino acids long. The CDR3 protein is CASSGGEAVGDTQYF. For the CDR3, the DNA is TGTGCCAGCAGCGGAGGGGAGGCTGTTGGAGATACGCAGTATTTT.

The chain uses TRBV30 and TRBJ2-1, with 8 bases matching TRBD2. The V gene's germline CDR1 is GTSNPN and CDR2 SVGIG (reference sequence). Germline trimming cut 2 bases from V and 5 bases from J; bases unmatched to any gene: 5. This CDR3 is 14 amino acids long. CDR3 amino acids: CAWSRLAGNNEQFF. The DNA for the CDR3 is TGTGCCTGGAGTAGATTAGCGGGAAACAATGAGCAGTTCTTC.

The CDR3 protein is CAGRGNSVDTQYF. CDR3 bases: TGTGCCGGGAGGGGAAATTCAGTAGATACGCAGTATTTT. The genes are TRBV7-2 and TRBJ2-3; 7 nucleotides match TRBD2. The J segment lost 5 bases and the V segment lost 11 bases, leaving 10 bases of the junction unmatched. Germline V lookup: CDR1 SGHTA, CDR2 FQGNSA. This CDR3 spans 13 amino acids.

The J gene is TRBJ1-2, the V gene TRBV21-1. TRBV21-1 is deemed a pseudogene. CDR3 size: 18 residues. The CDR3 bases are TGTGCCAGCAGCAAACAGCCTAACTGGGCGGGGAACCAGGATGGCTACACCTTC. Translation gives CASSKQPNWAGNQDGYTF.

This clone was seen a single time. This rearrangement joins TRBV11-3 to TRBJ2-5; no firm D call. Trimming left V 6 bases short and J 5 bases short, with 13 bases between. Germline values: CDR1 SGHNT, CDR2 YENEEA. This CDR3 has 13 amino acids. The CDR3 sequence is CASRHPPRETQYF. The CDR3 coding sequence is TGTGCCAGCAGGCATCCCCCGCGGGAGACCCAGTACTTC.

V usage is TRBV4-1 and J usage is TRBJ1-1, with D perhaps matching TRBD1 (5 bases). Per the germline V gene, CDR1 is MGHRA and CDR2 is YSYEKL. CDR3 length equals 15 residues. Trimming cost V 5 bases and J 0 bases, with 13 bases left between them. The CDR3 sequence: CASSTLGTVNTEAFF. Written as DNA, the CDR3 is TGCGCCAGCAGCACCCTTGGGACGGTGAACACTGAAGCTTTCTTT.

The rearrangement links TRBV15 to TRBJ1-5; D ambiguous. This CDR3 is built from 15 residues. V was trimmed by 0 bases and J by 4 bases, leaving 10 bases between them. The germline gives CDR1 LNHNV, CDR2 YYDKDF (reference sequence). The CDR3 nucleotides read TGTGCCACCAGCAGAGATCGTGGGCCGAATCAGCCCCAGCATTTT. Translating it yields CATSRDRGPNQPQHF. The full variable domain, completed using reference TRBV15 and TRBJ1-5, is DAMVIQNPRYQVTQFGKPVTLSCSQTLNHNVMYWYQQKSSQAPKLLFHYYDKDFNNEADTPDNFQSRRPNTSFCFLDIRSPGLGDTAMYLCATSRDRGPNQPQHFGDGTRLSIL.

This clone was seen a few times. This chain joins TRBV6-6 and TRBJ2-1; D gene ambiguous. There are 11 residues in the CDR3. Germline V gene data show CDR1 as MNHNY and CDR2 as SVGAGI (reference sequence). V was shortened by 9 bases and J by 13 bases, with 16 bases between the two germline ends. CDR3 in DNA: TGTGCCAGTCAGGAGAGTAATAATCAGTTCTTC. Encoded protein: CASQESNNQFF.

The chain is built from TRBV6-6 and TRBJ2-3; D is unresolved. Looked up from germline, CDR1 is MNHNY and CDR2 is SVGAGI (reference sequence). This CDR3 region has 12 residues. V lost 7 bases, J lost 1 base, and 6 bases lay in between. CDR3 in DNA: TGTGCCAGCAACCACCGCACAGATACGCAGTATTTT. Amino acids: CASNHRTDTQYF.

This clone showed up just a few times. The chain couples TRBV28 to TRBJ2-1; no definite D call. V was shortened by 5 bases and J by 9 bases, with 11 bases between the two germline ends. CDR1 is MDHEN and CDR2 is SYDVKM in the germline V gene. This CDR3 has 12 amino acids. The CDR3 bases are TGTGCCAGCAGTCCTCCCTTTATTGAGCAGTTCTTC. Translation: CASSPPFIEQFF.

This chain links TRBV7-6 with TRBJ2-7, with 8 bases identical to TRBD1. From germline, CDR1 is SGHVS and CDR2 FNYEAQ. This CDR3 has 15 amino acids. Trimming at V came to 5 bases and at J to 2 bases, leaving 8 bases not matched to a gene. The CDR3 spells CASSARTGRTYEQYF. The CDR3, as DNA: TGTGCCAGCAGCGCACGGACAGGGAGGACCTACGAGCAGTACTTC.

This chain connects TRBV6-5 to TRBJ1-1; D ambiguous. The CDR3 covers 16 residues. Germline values: CDR1 MNHEY, CDR2 SVGAGI. The V end lost 0 bases, the J end lost 4 bases, and 15 bases lay between the germline ends. In DNA form, the CDR3 reads TGTGCCAGCAGTTACTCGAGGTACTCCATGGGCACTGAAGCTTTCTTT. Translating it yields CASSYSRYSMGTEAFF.

This rearrangement joins TRBV18 to TRBJ1-1, with D perhaps matching TRBD1 (5 bases). The V gene lost 2 bases and the J gene lost 9 bases, with 19 bases spanning the gap. The CDR3 covers 15 residues. Germline-derived CDR1 and CDR2 are KGHSH and LQKENI. CDR3 protein: CASSPDSTWEGKAFF. The CDR3 nucleotides read TGTGCCAGCTCACCAGATTCGACTTGGGAGGGGAAAGCTTTCTTT.

The rearrangement joins TRBV30 to TRBJ2-1; D unresolved. CDR3 length equals 14 residues. V dropped 2 bases and J dropped 0 bases, with 8 bases sitting between them. From germline, CDR1 is GTSNPN and CDR2 SVGIG (reference sequence). The CDR3 nucleotides read TGTGCCTGGAGTCTCGGAAGCTCCTACAATGAGCAGTTCTTC. This translates into CAWSLGSSYNEQFF.

The gene calls are TRBV19 and TRBJ1-2; D is possibly TRBD1 (5 bases). Trimming left V 6 bases short and J 7 bases short, with 18 bases between. The CDR3 has 14 amino acids. The germline V gene has CDR1 LNHDA and CDR2 SQIVND (reference sequence). CDR3: CASRQPRAPGGYTF. CDR3 DNA: TGTGCCAGTAGGCAACCCAGGGCGCCGGGTGGCTACACCTTC.

The chain carries TRBV9 and TRBJ2-1, with TRBD1 matching over 7 bases. This CDR3 contains 15 residues. After removal of 6 bases from V and 5 bases from J, the junction contained 11 bases not matched to a gene. Germline V CDR1 and CDR2: SGDLS, YYNGEE. The CDR3 region is CASTQGDEPNNEQFF. Written as DNA, the CDR3 is TGTGCCAGCACTCAGGGGGACGAGCCGAACAATGAGCAGTTCTTC.

The chain uses TRBV11-2 and TRBJ2-1, with 10 nucleotides matching TRBD2. The CDR3 loop spans 15 amino acids. Losses at the gene ends were 5 bases for V and 12 bases for J; bases not matched to a gene: 13. CDR1 is SGHAT, CDR2 FQNNGV, per germline. This CDR3 is CASSPGTSATRGQFF. DNA for the CDR3: TGTGCCAGCAGCCCCGGGACTAGCGCCACCCGTGGGCAGTTCTTC.